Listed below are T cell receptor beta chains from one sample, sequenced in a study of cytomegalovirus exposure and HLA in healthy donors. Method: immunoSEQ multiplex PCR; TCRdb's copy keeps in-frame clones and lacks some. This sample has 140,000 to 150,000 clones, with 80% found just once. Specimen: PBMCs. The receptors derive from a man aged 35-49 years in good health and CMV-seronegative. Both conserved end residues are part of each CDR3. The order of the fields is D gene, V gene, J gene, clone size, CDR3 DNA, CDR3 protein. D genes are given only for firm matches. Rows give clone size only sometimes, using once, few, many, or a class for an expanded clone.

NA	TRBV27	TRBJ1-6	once	TGTGCCAGCAGTTCCTACAGGACACATAATTCACCCCTCCACTTT	CASSSYRTHNSPLHF
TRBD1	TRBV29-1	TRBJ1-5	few	TGCAGCGTGGGGACAGGGGGCAGAAGCAATCAGCCCCAGCATTTT	CSVGTGGRSNQPQHF
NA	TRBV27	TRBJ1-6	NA	TGTGCCAGCAGTGGGAGCTCCTATAATTCACCCCTCCACTTT	CASSGSSYNSPLHF
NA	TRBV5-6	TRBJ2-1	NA	TGTGCCAGCAGCTTTGGGGGTCGGGACAACCAGTTCTTC	CASSFGGRDNQFF
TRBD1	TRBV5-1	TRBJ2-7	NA	TGCGCCAGCAGCTTGGGGACGACAGGGACCTACGAGCAGTACTTC	CASSLGTTGTYEQYF
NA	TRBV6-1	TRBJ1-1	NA	TGTGCCAGCAGTGAAAATACAGGGAACACTGAAGCTTTCTTT	CASSENTGNTEAFF
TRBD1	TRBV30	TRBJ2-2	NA	TGTGCCTGTAATACAGGGGCTAAGAGGACCGGGGAGCTGTTTTTT	CACNTGAKRTGELFF
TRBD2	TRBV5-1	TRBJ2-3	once	TGCGCCAGCACCGACTTAGCGGGGTGGAAAGATACGCAGTATTTT	CASTDLAGWKDTQYF
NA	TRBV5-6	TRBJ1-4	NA	TGTGCCAGCAGCTTTACGGGTAGAGATGAAAAACTGTTTTTT	CASSFTGRDEKLFF
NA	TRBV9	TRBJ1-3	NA	TGTGCCAGCAGCGTAGAAATAGAAGGAGGGAGCTCTGGAAACACCATATATTTT	CASSVEIEGGSSGNTIYF
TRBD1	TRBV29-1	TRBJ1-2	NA	TGCAGCGTACTGCCACAGAGACAGGGGGGAGGCTACACCTTC	CSVLPQRQGGGYTF
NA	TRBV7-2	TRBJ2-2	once	TGTGCCAGCACGGCCCAGGGGCGAACCGGGGAGCTGTTTTTT	CASTAQGRTGELFF
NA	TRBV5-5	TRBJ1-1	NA	TGTGCCAGCAGCTTACCTGGGGGGATCGCTGAAGCTTTCTTT	CASSLPGGIAEAFF
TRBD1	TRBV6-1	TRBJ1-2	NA	TGTGCCAGCAGCCTCGGGACAGGGGATGGTGGCTACACCTTC	CASSLGTGDGGYTF
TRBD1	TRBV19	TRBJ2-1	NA	TGTGCCAGTAGTATAACCGGGACAGGGTACAATGAGCAGTTCTTC	CASSITGTGYNEQFF
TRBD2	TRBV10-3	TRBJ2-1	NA	TGTGCCATCAGTGCGAGCGGGGGGATCGACAATGAGCAGTTCTTC	CAISASGGIDNEQFF
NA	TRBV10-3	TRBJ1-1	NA	TGTGCCAGTTCGAGGCAGGACTCTGAAGCTTTCTTT	CASSRQDSEAFF
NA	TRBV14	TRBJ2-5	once	TGTGCCAGCAGCCTATGGAGCACCCCCTACCAAGAGACCCAGTACTTC	CASSLWSTPYQETQYF
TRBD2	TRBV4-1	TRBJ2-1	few	TGCGCCAGCAGCCAATTATTCGGGACTAGCGGGGGGGCCGATGAGCAGTTCTTC	CASSQLFGTSGGADEQFF
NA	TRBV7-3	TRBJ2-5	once	TGTGCCAGCAGCTCGGGTTCTAGCGTTTCTGAGACCCAGTACTTC	CASSSGSSVSETQYF
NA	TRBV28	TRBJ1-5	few	TGTGCCAGCAGTGGCTACGGGGAGGTAGGGAGCAATCAGCCCCAGCATTTT	CASSGYGEVGSNQPQHF
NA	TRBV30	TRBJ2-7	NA	TGTGCCTGGAGTGTATGGGGCCCCTCCTACGAGCAGTACTTC	CAWSVWGPSYEQYF
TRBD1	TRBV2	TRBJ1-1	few	TGTGCCAGCAGCGCCACAGGGGCCACTGAAGCTTTCTTT	CASSATGATEAFF
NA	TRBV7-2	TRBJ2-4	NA	TGTGCCAGCAGCTTACTGGTTACAGACGAAAACATTCAGTACTTC	CASSLLVTDENIQYF
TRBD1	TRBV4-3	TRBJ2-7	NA	TGCGCCAGCAGCCAAGATGAGACAGGGGCCTACGAGCAGTACTTC	CASSQDETGAYEQYF
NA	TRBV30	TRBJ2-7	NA	TGTGCCTGGAGTGCGCAGGCCTACGAGCAGTACTTC	CAWSAQAYEQYF
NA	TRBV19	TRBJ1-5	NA	TGTGCCAGTAAGCCGGGACTTAGAGGTCAGCCCCAGCATTTT	CASKPGLRGQPQHF
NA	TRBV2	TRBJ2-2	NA	TGTGCCAGCAGTGTTACAGCGAACACCGGGGAGCTGTTTTTT	CASSVTANTGELFF
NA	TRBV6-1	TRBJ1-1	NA	TGTGCCAGCAAATATAACAGGAACACTGAAGCTTTCTTT	CASKYNRNTEAFF
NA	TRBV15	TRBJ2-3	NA	TGTGCCACCAGCAGAGATTCGGAGGGTCCCGGCACAGATACGCAGTATTTT	CATSRDSEGPGTDTQYF
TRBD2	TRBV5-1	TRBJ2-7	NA	TGCGCCAGCGGGCCGACTAGCGGGTCATACGAGCAGTACTTC	CASGPTSGSYEQYF
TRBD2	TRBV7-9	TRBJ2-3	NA	TGTGCCAGCAGCTTCCAAAGTCCCGGGACTAGCGGGGTATTAAATACGCAGTATTTT	CASSFQSPGTSGVLNTQYF
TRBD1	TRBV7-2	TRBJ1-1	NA	TGTGCCAGCAGCTTAGAAGGGGGCAACACTGAAGCTTTCTTT	CASSLEGGNTEAFF
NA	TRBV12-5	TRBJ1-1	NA	TGTGCTAGTGGCCGTATGGAGGGGTCGATGAACACTGAAGCTTTCTTT	CASGRMEGSMNTEAFF
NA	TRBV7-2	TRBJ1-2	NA	TGTGCCAGCAGTGCGTCGGTTTATGGCTACACCTTC	CASSASVYGYTF
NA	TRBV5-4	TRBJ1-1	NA	TGTGCCAGCAGCCAGAACACTGAAGCTTTCTTT	CASSQNTEAFF
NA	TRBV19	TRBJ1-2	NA	TGTGCCAGTAATGGTATTCCGGGCTATGGCTACACCTTC	CASNGIPGYGYTF
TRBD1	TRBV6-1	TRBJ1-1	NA	TGTGCCAGCAGAGACTCGACAGGGGAAGCTTTCTTT	CASRDSTGEAFF
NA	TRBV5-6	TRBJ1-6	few	TGTGCCAGCAGCTTGGGACTCCCCGGGAATTCACCCCTCCACTTT	CASSLGLPGNSPLHF
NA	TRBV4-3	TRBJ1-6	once	TGCGCCAGCAGCGGGGGGGCAGGGAGCTCCTATAATTCACCCCTCCACTTT	CASSGGAGSSYNSPLHF
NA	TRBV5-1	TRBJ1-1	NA	TGCGCCAGCAGCTTGGAACCTCGGGGACTCTACACTGAAGCTTTCTTT	CASSLEPRGLYTEAFF
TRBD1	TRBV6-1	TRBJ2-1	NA	TGTGCCAGCAAGGGGGACAGCTCCTACAATGAGCAGTTCTTC	CASKGDSSYNEQFF
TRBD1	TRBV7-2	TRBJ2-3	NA	TGTGCCAGCAGCGAAACAGGGGAAACGCAGTATTTT	CASSETGETQYF
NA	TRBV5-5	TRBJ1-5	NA	TGTGCCAGCAGCATTGACGGGAGGAATCAGCCCCAGCATTTT	CASSIDGRNQPQHF
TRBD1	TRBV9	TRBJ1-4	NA	TGTGCCAGCAGCCCCCCGGGACAGGACGTTAGGGCAAAACTGTTTTTT	CASSPPGQDVRAKLFF
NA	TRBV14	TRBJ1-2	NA	TGTGCCAGCAGCCGCCCGGGGGTGAACAATGGCTACACCTTC	CASSRPGVNNGYTF
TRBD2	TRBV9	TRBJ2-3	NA	TGTGCCAGCAGCGTAGCTACCCCTAGCGGGGGACTCTTCAGCACAGATACGCAGTATTTT	CASSVATPSGGLFSTDTQYF
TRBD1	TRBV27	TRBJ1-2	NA	TGTGCCAGCAGTTTATCGCCAAGGATGGACAGGGGTTCCCTGTATGGCTACACCTTC	CASSLSPRMDRGSLYGYTF
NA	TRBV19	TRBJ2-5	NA	TGTGCCAGTAGTATAAGTATAGGGGGCCAAGAGACCCAGTACTTC	CASSISIGGQETQYF
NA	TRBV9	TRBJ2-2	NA	TGTGCCAGCCGTCGCACAGGGTTAGTCACCGGGGAGCTGTTTTTT	CASRRTGLVTGELFF
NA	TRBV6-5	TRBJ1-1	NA	TGTGCCAGCAGTATAAGCTTAGTCATGAACACTGAAGCTTTCTTT	CASSISLVMNTEAFF
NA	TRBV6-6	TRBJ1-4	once	TGTGCCAGCAGCCACAGGCATGCAACTAATGAAAAACTGTTTTTT	CASSHRHATNEKLFF
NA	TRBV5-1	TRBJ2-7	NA	TGCGCCAGCAGCACCACAGCAGCCTCCTACGAGCAGTACTTC	CASSTTAASYEQYF
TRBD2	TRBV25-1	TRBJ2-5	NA	TGTGCCAGCAGTGAATCGGCCCATATTAGCGGGGGGCAAGAGACCCAGTACTTC	CASSESAHISGGQETQYF
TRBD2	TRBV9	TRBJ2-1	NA	TGTGCCAGCAGCGTAGGTAGCGGGGGGGCCGAAAATGAGCAGTTCTTC	CASSVGSGGAENEQFF
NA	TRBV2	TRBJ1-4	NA	TGTGCCAGCAGGAGCCCTTCTAATGAAAAACTGTTTTTT	CASRSPSNEKLFF
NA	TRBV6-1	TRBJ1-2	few	TGTGCCAGCAGTACAGATTTGGGGGCCTATGGCTACACCTTC	CASSTDLGAYGYTF